This T cell receptor (beta chain) appears in the sequencing data of a study of T cell clones after liver transplantation. About the study: HCV positivity affected three of eight recipients; the rest lacked autoimmune or viral indications.

The CDR3 is 15 amino acids. Germline assignment: CDR1 SGHAT and CDR2 FQNNGV. Trimming took 4 bases from V and 4 from J; bases not matched to a gene: 3. Here immunoSEQ multiplex PCR was the method, and the copy in TCRdb shows in-frame clones only, minus some. The top ten hold around 20% of the sample, which has 2,000 or so clones, approximately 33% seen once. Alloreactive TCRbeta sequences came from sequencing proliferating CFSE-low cells in the MLR. This clone is labeled medium-sized. Its antigen is undetermined. Study results and caveats: A larger donor-reactive than third-party decline suggested partial antigen-specific deletion. Circulating graft-donor-reactive CD4 TCRbeta sequences fell significantly post-transplant in most of the 8 subjects.

This rearrangement joins TRBV11-2 to TRBJ2-3; 12 bases agree with TRBD2. The clonotype comes from a human patient who received a liver transplant. Some T cells may be the graft donor's. The sequencing sample was made of CD8+ T cells from cultured PBMCs. For the CDR3, the DNA is TGTGCCAGCAGCTCCTGGACTAGCGGGGCAGATACGCAGTATTTT. Translating gives CASSSWTSGADTQYF. The whole variable domain, filled in from reference TRBV11-2 and TRBJ2-3, reads EAGVAQSPRYKIIEKRQSVAFWCNPISGHATLYWYQQILGQGPKLLIQFQNNGVVDDSQLPKDRFSAERLKGVDSTLKIQPAKLEDSAVYLCASSSWTSGADTQYFGPGTRLTVL.